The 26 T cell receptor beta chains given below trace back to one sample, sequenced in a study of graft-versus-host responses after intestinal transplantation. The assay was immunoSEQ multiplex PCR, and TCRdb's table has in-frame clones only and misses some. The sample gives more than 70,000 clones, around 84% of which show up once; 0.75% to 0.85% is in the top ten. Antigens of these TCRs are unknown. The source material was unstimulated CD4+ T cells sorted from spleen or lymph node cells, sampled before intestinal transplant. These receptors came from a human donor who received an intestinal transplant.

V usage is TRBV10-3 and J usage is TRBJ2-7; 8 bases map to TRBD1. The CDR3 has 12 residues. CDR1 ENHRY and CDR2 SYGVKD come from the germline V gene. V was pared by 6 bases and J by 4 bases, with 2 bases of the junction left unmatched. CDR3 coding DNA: TGTGCCATCAGGGACAGGGAGTACGAGCAGTACTTC. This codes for CAIRDREYEQYF.

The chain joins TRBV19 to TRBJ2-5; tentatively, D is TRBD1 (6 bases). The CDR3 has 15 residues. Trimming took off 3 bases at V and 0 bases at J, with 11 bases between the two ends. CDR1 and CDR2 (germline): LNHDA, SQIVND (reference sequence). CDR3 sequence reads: CASSITGLYQETQYF. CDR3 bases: TGTGCCAGTAGTATCACAGGGTTGTACCAAGAGACCCAGTACTTC.

The CDR3 is CASSLDRATAPLHF. The CDR3 nucleotides are TGTGCCAGCAGCTTAGATCGAGCCACCGCACCCCTCCACTTT. The gene calls are TRBV11-2 and TRBJ1-6; D is unresolved. The CDR3 length is 14 residues. Trimming left V 0 bases short and J 11 bases short, with 11 bases between. Germline V gene sequence: CDR1 SGHAT, CDR2 FQNNGV.

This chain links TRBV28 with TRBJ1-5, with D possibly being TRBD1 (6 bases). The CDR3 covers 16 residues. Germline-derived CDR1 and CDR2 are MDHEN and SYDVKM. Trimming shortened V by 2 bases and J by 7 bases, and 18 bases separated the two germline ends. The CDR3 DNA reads TGTGCCAGCAGTTTAATAAGTGGGGGGGGCGGGCAGCCCCAGCATTTT. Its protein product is CASSLISGGGGQPQHF.

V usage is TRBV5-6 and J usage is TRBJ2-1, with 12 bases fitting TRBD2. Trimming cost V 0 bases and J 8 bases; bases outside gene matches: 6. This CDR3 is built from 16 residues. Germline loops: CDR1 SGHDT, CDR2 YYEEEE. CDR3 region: CASSLVLAGGLDEQFF. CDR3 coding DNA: TGTGCCAGCAGCTTGGTCCTAGCGGGGGGGCTCGATGAGCAGTTCTTC. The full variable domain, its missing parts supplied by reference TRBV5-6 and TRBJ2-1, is DAGVTQSPTHLIKTRGQQVTLRCSPKSGHDTVSWYQQALGQGPQFIFQYYEEEERQRGNFPDRFSGHQFPNYSSELNVNALLLGDSALYLCASSLVLAGGLDEQFFGPGTRLTVL.

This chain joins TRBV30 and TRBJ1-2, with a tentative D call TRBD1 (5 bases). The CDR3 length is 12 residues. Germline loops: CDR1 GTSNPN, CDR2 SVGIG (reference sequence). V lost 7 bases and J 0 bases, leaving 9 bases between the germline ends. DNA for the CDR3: TGTGCCTCTGCGGACACTAACTATGGCTACACCTTC. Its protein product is CASADTNYGYTF.

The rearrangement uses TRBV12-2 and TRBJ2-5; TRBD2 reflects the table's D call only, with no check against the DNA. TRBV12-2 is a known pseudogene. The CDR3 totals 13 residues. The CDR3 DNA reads TGTGCAAGTGATGGCGGGGACCAAGAGACCCAGTACTTC. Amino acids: CASDGGDQETQYF.

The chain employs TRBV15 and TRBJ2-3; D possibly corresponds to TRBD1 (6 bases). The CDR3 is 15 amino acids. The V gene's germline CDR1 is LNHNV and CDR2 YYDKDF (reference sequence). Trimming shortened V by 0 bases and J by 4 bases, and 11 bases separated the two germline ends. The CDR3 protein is CATSRDRQGSDTQYF. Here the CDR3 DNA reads TGTGCCACCAGCAGAGATAGGCAGGGGTCAGATACGCAGTATTTT.

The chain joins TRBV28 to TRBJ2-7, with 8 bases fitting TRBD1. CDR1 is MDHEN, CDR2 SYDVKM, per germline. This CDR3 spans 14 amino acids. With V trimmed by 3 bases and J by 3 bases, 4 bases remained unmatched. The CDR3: CASSLPDRGYEQYF. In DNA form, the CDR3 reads TGTGCCAGCAGTTTGCCTGACAGGGGCTACGAGCAGTACTTC.

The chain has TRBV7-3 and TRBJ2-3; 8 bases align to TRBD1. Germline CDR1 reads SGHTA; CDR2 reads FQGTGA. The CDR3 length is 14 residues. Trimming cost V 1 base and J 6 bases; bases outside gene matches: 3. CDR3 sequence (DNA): TGTGCCAGCAGCTTAATCGACAGGGGTGATACGCAGTATTTT. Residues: CASSLIDRGDTQYF.

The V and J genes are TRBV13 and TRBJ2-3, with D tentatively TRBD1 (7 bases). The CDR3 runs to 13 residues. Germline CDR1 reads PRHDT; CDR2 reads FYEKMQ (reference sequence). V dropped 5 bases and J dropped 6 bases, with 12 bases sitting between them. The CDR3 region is CASSPQGGDTQYF. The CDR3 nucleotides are TGTGCCAGCAGCCCCCAGGGGGGCGATACGCAGTATTTT.

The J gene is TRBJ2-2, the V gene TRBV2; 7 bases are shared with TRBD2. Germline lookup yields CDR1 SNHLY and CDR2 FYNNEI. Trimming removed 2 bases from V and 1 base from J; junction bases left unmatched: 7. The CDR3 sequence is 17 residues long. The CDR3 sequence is CASSEWGGTLNTGELFF. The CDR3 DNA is TGTGCCAGCAGTGAATGGGGGGGGACTCTGAACACCGGGGAGCTGTTTTTT.

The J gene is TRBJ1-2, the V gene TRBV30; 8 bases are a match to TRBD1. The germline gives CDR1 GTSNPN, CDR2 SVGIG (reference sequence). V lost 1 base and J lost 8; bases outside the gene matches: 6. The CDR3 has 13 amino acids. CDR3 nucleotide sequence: TGTGCCTGGAGTGGGGACAGGCGACGGGGCTACACCTTC. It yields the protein CAWSGDRRRGYTF. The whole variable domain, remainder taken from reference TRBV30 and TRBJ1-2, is SQTIHQWPATLVQPVGSPLSLECTVEGTSNPNLYWYRQAAGRGLQLLFYSVGIGQISSEVPQNLSASRPQDRQFILSSKKLLLSDSGFYLCAWSGDRRRGYTFGSGTRLTVV.

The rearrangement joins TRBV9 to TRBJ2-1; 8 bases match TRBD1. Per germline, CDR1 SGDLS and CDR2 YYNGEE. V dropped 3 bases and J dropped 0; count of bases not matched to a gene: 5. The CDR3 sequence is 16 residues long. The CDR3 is CASSARGQSSYNEQFF. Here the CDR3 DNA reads TGTGCCAGCAGCGCCAGGGGGCAAAGCTCCTACAATGAGCAGTTCTTC.

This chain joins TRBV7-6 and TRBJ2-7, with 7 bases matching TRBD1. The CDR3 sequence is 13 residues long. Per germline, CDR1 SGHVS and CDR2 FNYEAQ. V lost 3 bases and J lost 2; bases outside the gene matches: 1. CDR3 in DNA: TGTGCCAGCAGCTTCGGACAGGCCTACGAGCAGTACTTC. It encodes CASSFGQAYEQYF.

CDR3 sequence (DNA): TGTGCCAGCAGTGTATTTCGACCGGGACATAGCAATCAGCCCCAGCATTTT. Translating gives CASSVFRPGHSNQPQHF. This chain joins TRBV2 and TRBJ1-5; tentative D call: TRBD1 (6 bases). Germline V gives CDR1 SNHLY, CDR2 FYNNEI. The CDR3 sequence is 17 residues long. V shed 4 bases and J shed 0 bases, with 16 bases lying between them.

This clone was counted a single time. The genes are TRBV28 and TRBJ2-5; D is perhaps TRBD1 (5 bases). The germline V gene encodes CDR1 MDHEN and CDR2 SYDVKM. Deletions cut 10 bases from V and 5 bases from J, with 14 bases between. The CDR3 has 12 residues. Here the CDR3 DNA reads TGTGCCACCGATACAGGTGCGGAGACCCAGTACTTC. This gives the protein CATDTGAETQYF.

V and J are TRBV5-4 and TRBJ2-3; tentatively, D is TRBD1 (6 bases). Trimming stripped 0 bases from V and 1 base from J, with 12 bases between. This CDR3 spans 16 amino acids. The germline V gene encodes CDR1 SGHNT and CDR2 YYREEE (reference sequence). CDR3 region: CASSLATGFGTDTQYF. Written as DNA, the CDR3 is TGTGCCAGCAGCTTGGCAACAGGGTTCGGCACAGATACGCAGTATTTT.

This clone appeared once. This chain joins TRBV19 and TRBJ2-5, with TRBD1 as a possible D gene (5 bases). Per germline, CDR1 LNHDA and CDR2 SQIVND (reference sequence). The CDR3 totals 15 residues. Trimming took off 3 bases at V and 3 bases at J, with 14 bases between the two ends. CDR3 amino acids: CASSIAQGREETQYF. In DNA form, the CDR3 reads TGTGCCAGTAGTATCGCTCAAGGCAGGGAAGAGACCCAGTACTTC.

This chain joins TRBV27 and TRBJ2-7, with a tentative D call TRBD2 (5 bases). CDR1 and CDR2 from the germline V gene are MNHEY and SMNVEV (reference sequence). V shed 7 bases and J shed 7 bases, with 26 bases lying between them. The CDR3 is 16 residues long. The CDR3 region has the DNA TGTGCCAGCAACAAGGCTGGAACAGAGCCACTAGGGGAGCAGTACTTC. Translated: CASNKAGTEPLGEQYF.

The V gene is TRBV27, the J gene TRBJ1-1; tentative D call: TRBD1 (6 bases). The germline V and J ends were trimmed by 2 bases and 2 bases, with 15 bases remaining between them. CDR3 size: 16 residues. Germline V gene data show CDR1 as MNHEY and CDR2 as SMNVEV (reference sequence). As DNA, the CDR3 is TGTGCCAGCAGTTTAGTCCGGACAGTAAAAAACACTGAAGCTTTCTTT. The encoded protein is CASSLVRTVKNTEAFF.

The CDR3 nucleotides are TGTGCCAGCAGCCTGGAGCAGGCGGGGGATCAGCCCCAGCATTTT. Protein: CASSLEQAGDQPQHF. The V call is TRBV7-9, the J call TRBJ1-5; D is perhaps TRBD1 (5 bases). This CDR3 is 15 amino acids long. With 5 bases removed from V and 5 bases from J, the gap between germline ends came to 16 bases. The germline V gene encodes CDR1 SEHNR and CDR2 FQNEAQ (reference sequence).

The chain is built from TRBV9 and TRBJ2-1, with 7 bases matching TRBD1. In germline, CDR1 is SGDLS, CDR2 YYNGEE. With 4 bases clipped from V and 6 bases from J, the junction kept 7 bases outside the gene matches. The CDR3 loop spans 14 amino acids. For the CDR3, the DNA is TGTGCCAGCAGCAAGTTGACAGGGTTCAATGAGCAGTTCTTC. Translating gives CASSKLTGFNEQFF.

For the CDR3, the DNA is TGTGCCAGCAGCTTCTTGGGGGCTTTAGAGACCCAGTACTTC. It specifies CASSFLGALETQYF. V gene TRBV7-8 combines with J gene TRBJ2-5; D may be TRBD1 (6 bases). V lost 3 bases, J lost 4 bases, and 12 bases lay in between. This CDR3 contains 14 residues. Germline V lookup: CDR1 SGHVS, CDR2 FQNEAQ.

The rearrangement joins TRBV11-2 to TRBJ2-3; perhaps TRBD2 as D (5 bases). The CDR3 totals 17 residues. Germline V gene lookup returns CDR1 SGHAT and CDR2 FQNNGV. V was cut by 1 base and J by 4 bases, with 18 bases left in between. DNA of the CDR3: TGTGCCAGCAGCTTAGCTATCCGGCTAGCCGGCGCAGATACGCAGTATTTT. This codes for CASSLAIRLAGADTQYF.

CDR3 bases: TGTGCCACCAGCAGAAGGGGGTTAGGCGACGAGCAGTACTTC. This encodes CATSRRGLGDEQYF. The rearrangement links TRBV15 to TRBJ2-7; D possibly corresponds to TRBD1 (6 bases). The ends were cut back, 2 bases at V and 5 bases at J, with 13 bases in the middle. Per the germline V gene, CDR1 is LNHNV and CDR2 is YYDKDF (reference sequence). The CDR3 spans 14 residues.